Below, 31 T cell receptor beta chains from the same sample are listed, as sequenced in a study of control samples from healthy donors and cancer patients. Clones were read by immunoSEQ multiplex PCR, and TCRdb kept only the in-frame ones, dropping some. The sample records 150,000 or so clones, just over 85% being singletons. The sequencing input was blood. The receptor set was obtained from a man in his late teens or twenties in good health.

This clone appeared a single time. The V and J genes are TRBV24-1 and TRBJ2-5, with TRBD1 matching 10 bases. This CDR3 is 16 amino acids long. The J segment lost 4 bases and the V segment lost 3 bases, leaving 7 bases of the junction unmatched. Looked up from germline, CDR1 is KGHDR and CDR2 is SFDVKD. CDR3 region: CATSDPTDRGSETQYF. The CDR3 nucleotides are TGTGCCACCAGTGATCCCACGGACAGGGGGTCAGAGACCCAGTACTTC.

This chain links TRBV2 with TRBJ1-5; a weak D match, TRBD1 (6 bases). This CDR3 is built from 14 residues. The germline V and J ends were trimmed by 6 bases and 2 bases, with 11 bases remaining between them. CDR1 is SNHLY and CDR2 is FYNNEI in the germline V gene. This chain's CDR3 is CASSSGAGNQPQHF. The CDR3 nucleotides read TGTGCCAGCAGCTCGGGGGCAGGCAATCAGCCCCAGCATTTT.

The rearrangement joins TRBV12-3 or TRBV12-4 to TRBJ1-2, with a possible D match to TRBD1 (5 bases). The CDR3 has 13 residues. V lost 4 bases to trimming and J lost 4 bases, with 10 bases between them. This CDR3 is CASSSTETYGYTF. As DNA, the CDR3 is TGTGCCAGCAGTTCGACAGAGACCTATGGCTACACCTTC.

This clone was seen only once. The chain combines TRBV10-3 with TRBJ1-2; TRBD1 is a possible D gene (5 bases). Trimming stripped 1 base from V and 2 bases from J, with 11 bases between. Per the germline V gene, CDR1 is ENHRY and CDR2 is SYGVKD. The CDR3 runs to 15 residues. The chain's CDR3 is CAISELGRGNYGYTF. DNA of the CDR3: TGTGCCATCAGTGAGTTGGGGAGGGGCAACTATGGCTACACCTTC.

The rearrangement joins TRBV19 to TRBJ1-2; tentative D call: TRBD1 (5 bases). Trimming cost V 7 bases and J 8 bases, with 20 bases left between them. In germline, CDR1 is LNHDA, CDR2 SQIVND (reference sequence). The length of the CDR3 is 14 residues. CDR3 residues: CASKWDAGTGGYTF. CDR3 DNA: TGTGCCAGTAAATGGGACGCGGGAACGGGGGGCTACACCTTC.

The CDR3 is CASSSNRDTGETQYF. As DNA, the CDR3 is TGTGCCAGCAGCTCCAACCGGGACACGGGAGAGACCCAGTACTTC. The chain uses TRBV5-4 and TRBJ2-5; perhaps TRBD1 as D (6 bases). The CDR3 is made up of 15 amino acids. Germline V lookup: CDR1 SGHNT, CDR2 YYREEE (reference sequence). Trimming stripped 3 bases from V and 4 bases from J, with 16 bases between.

This sequence joins TRBV4-3 and TRBJ2-2, with a weak D call TRBD1 (5 bases). Trimming pared 6 bases from V and 1 base from J, leaving 12 bases between. The CDR3 runs 15 residues. CDR1 and CDR2 (germline): LGHNA, YSLEER. CDR3 residues: CASRHRQLNTGELFF. CDR3 nucleotides: TGCGCCAGCAGACACAGGCAGCTGAACACCGGGGAGCTGTTTTTT.

The chain couples TRBV5-6 to TRBJ1-6; D perhaps matches TRBD1 (6 bases). The CDR3 has 15 residues. Trimming took 0 bases from V and 8 from J, leaving 12 bases between them. Germline V gene data show CDR1 as SGHDT and CDR2 as YYEEEE. The CDR3 DNA reads as TGTGCCAGCAGCTTGGGGGCAGGGGCGTATTCACCCCTCCACTTT. Its protein is CASSLGAGAYSPLHF.

This rearrangement joins TRBV6-5 to TRBJ1-2; D possibly corresponds to TRBD1 (5 bases). V dropped 5 bases and J dropped 4 bases, with 17 bases sitting between them. Germline CDR1 is MNHEY and CDR2 is SVGAGI. The CDR3 length is 15 residues. The CDR3 spells CASSRQPGGGYGYTF. CDR3 nucleotides: TGTGCCAGCAGTCGCCAGCCGGGGGGGGGCTATGGCTACACCTTC.

The chain combines TRBV5-6 with TRBJ1-1, with TRBD1 identical over 12 bases. CDR1 and CDR2 (germline): SGHDT, YYEEEE. V lost 3 bases and J lost 5; bases outside the gene matches: 8. CDR3 size: 16 residues. CDR3 sequence reads: CASSSGQGAPWTEAFF. The CDR3 nucleotides are TGTGCCAGCAGCTCGGGACAGGGGGCCCCGTGGACTGAAGCTTTCTTT.

This sequence joins TRBV15 and TRBJ1-3; 9 bases match TRBD1. CDR3 length: 16 residues. J gave up 2 bases and V 1 base, and 3 bases lay outside the gene matches. CDR1 is LNHNV and CDR2 is YYDKDF in the germline V gene (reference sequence). The CDR3 DNA reads as TGTGCCACCAGCAGAGGTGGGACAGGGACTGGAAACACCATATATTTT. This sequence encodes CATSRGGTGTGNTIYF. The full variable domain, completed using reference TRBV15 and TRBJ1-3, is DAMVIQNPRYQVTQFGKPVTLSCSQTLNHNVMYWYQQKSSQAPKLLFHYYDKDFNNEADTPDNFQSRRPNTSFCFLDIRSPGLGDTAMYLCATSRGGTGTGNTIYFGEGSWLTVV.

This chain connects TRBV7-6 to TRBJ1-1; weak D call: TRBD1 (5 bases). The CDR3 length is 15 residues. V lost 5 bases and J 1 base, leaving 14 bases between the germline ends. The germline V gene encodes CDR1 SGHVS and CDR2 FNYEAQ. The CDR3 region is CASSPHGGTNTEAFF. The CDR3 nucleotides read TGTGCCAGCAGCCCTCATGGAGGGACGAACACTGAAGCTTTCTTT.

The gene calls are TRBV14 and TRBJ1-1; D not certain. Trimming stripped 0 bases from V and 11 bases from J, with 10 bases between. CDR1 and CDR2 (germline): SGHDN, FVKESK. The length of the CDR3 is 12 residues. The CDR3 DNA reads TGTGCCAGCAGCCAAGATATGAGGCCGGCTTTCTTT. Its protein is CASSQDMRPAFF. The full variable domain, rest sourced from reference TRBV14 and TRBJ1-1, is EAGVTQFPSHSVIEKGQTVTLRCDPISGHDNLYWYRRVMGKEIKFLLHFVKESKQDESGMPNNRFLAERTGGTYSTLKVQPAELEDSGVYFCASSQDMRPAFFGQGTRLTVV.

This sequence joins TRBV6-5 and TRBJ1-1; D not resolved. The CDR3 runs 13 residues. Per germline, CDR1 MNHEY and CDR2 SVGAGI. V gave up 0 bases and J gave up 11 bases, with 13 bases separating them. The CDR3 here is CASSYSKGMVAFF. Here the CDR3 DNA reads TGTGCCAGCAGTTACTCGAAAGGGATGGTGGCTTTCTTT.

Here the CDR3 DNA reads TGTGCCAGCAGCCAAGGGCGATGGGGGGCTGGCACTGAAGCTTTCTTT. Residues: CASSQGRWGAGTEAFF. The chain has TRBV3-1 (or the pseudogene TRBV3-2) and TRBJ1-1; maybe TRBD1 (6 bases). Germline V gives CDR1 LGHDT, CDR2 YNNKEL (reference sequence). With 1 base removed from V and 4 bases from J, the gap between germline ends came to 16 bases. This CDR3 spans 16 amino acids.

This clone was seen only once. The genes are TRBV20-1 and TRBJ2-1, with D uncertain. The ends were cut back, 5 bases at V and 5 bases at J, with 7 bases in the middle. The CDR3 is 11 residues long. Germline V gene data show CDR1 as DFQATT and CDR2 as SNEGSKA (reference sequence). The chain's CDR3 is CSAAKHNEQFF. CDR3 sequence (DNA): TGCAGTGCTGCAAAACACAATGAGCAGTTCTTC.

V usage is TRBV12-3 or TRBV12-4 and J usage is TRBJ1-1, with D perhaps matching TRBD1 (6 bases). The CDR3 is 13 residues long. Trimming took off 6 bases at V and 7 bases at J, with 15 bases between the two ends. CDR3 region: CASRPQGTGEAFF. CDR3 DNA sequence: TGTGCCAGCAGGCCACAGGGAACAGGTGAAGCTTTCTTT.

The CDR3 nucleotides are TGTGCCAGCAGCACCAAACACCCTGTTACGCAGTATTTT. It yields the protein CASSTKHPVTQYF. The chain is built from TRBV5-5 and TRBJ2-3; D not certain. The length of the CDR3 is 13 residues. The V and J ends lost 4 bases and 8 bases respectively, with 14 bases between them. The germline CDR1 and CDR2 sequences are SGHKS and YYEKEE (reference sequence).

V gene TRBV4-3 combines with J gene TRBJ1-4; TRBD1 matches at 9 bases. J gave up 5 bases and V 4 bases, and 5 bases lay outside the gene matches. In germline, CDR1 is LGHNA, CDR2 YSLEER. This CDR3 spans 15 amino acids. In DNA, the CDR3 is TGCGCCAGCAGCCTAACCGGGACAGGGAATGAAAAACTGTTTTTT. It encodes CASSLTGTGNEKLFF.

V usage is TRBV27 and J usage is TRBJ1-2, with a tentative D call TRBD1 (5 bases). The germline gives CDR1 MNHEY, CDR2 SMNVEV (reference sequence). The CDR3 length is 14 residues. V was cut by 5 bases and J by 5 bases, with 15 bases left in between. The CDR3 DNA reads as TGTGCCAGCAGTCTAGCGGGGCCCCTATATGGCTACACCTTC. Amino acids: CASSLAGPLYGYTF.

V gene TRBV19 combines with J gene TRBJ1-3, with unresolved D. Deletions cut 4 bases from V and 2 bases from J, with 9 bases between. CDR1 and CDR2 from the germline V gene are LNHDA and SQIVND (reference sequence). CDR3 size: 14 residues. CDR3 amino acids: CASSKETAGNTIYF. The CDR3 DNA sequence: TGTGCCAGTAGTAAGGAGACCGCTGGAAACACCATATATTTT.

This chain links TRBV2 with TRBJ1-4; 8 bases are a match to TRBD1. CDR1 SNHLY and CDR2 FYNNEI come from the germline V gene. CDR3 length: 15 amino acids. J gave up 5 bases and V 2 bases, and 4 bases lay outside the gene matches. This chain's CDR3 is CASSERQGRNEKLFF. The CDR3 nucleotides read TGTGCCAGCAGTGAACGACAGGGGCGGAATGAAAAACTGTTTTTT.

The chain has TRBV5-1 and TRBJ2-7; D is undetermined. CDR1 is SGHRS, CDR2 YFSETQ, per germline. The CDR3 spans 16 residues. The V end was cut by 0 bases, the J end by 2 bases, with 15 bases between. DNA of the CDR3: TGCGCCAGCAGCTTGGCCAACGTTGGGCTAACCTACGAGCAGTACTTC. This translates into CASSLANVGLTYEQYF.

The chain is built from TRBV19 and TRBJ1-5, with TRBD1 matching over 10 bases. CDR3 length equals 15 residues. Trimming took 5 bases from V and 7 from J; bases not matched to a gene: 8. The V gene's germline CDR1 is LNHDA and CDR2 SQIVND (reference sequence). The CDR3 DNA follows: TGTGCCAGTAGTGCCTCCGGGACAGGGGCCCAGCCCCAGCATTTT. Translation: CASSASGTGAQPQHF.

This chain joins TRBV27 and TRBJ2-7, with D possibly matching TRBD1 (6 bases). The CDR3 runs 14 residues. In germline, CDR1 is MNHEY, CDR2 SMNVEV (reference sequence). Trimming left V 3 bases short and J 1 base short, with 10 bases between. Written as DNA, the CDR3 is TGTGCCAGCAGTTTCAGCGACAGGTCCTACGAGCAGTACTTC. Translation gives CASSFSDRSYEQYF.

This chain links TRBV4-3 with TRBJ1-1; D is unclear. The CDR3 length is 13 residues. The germline CDR1 and CDR2 sequences are LGHNA and YSLEER. Trimming cost V 4 bases and J 5 bases, with 11 bases left between them. The CDR3 DNA reads as TGCGCCAGCAGCCGGCAGACGGGGACTGAAGCTTTCTTT. Encoded protein: CASSRQTGTEAFF.

The chain links TRBV5-6 to TRBJ1-1, with D hard to call. Germline CDR1 reads SGHDT; CDR2 reads YYEEEE. The CDR3 covers 12 residues. V gave up 3 bases and J gave up 1 base, with 4 bases separating them. This chain's CDR3 is CASSYENTEAFF. The CDR3 nucleotides read TGTGCCAGCAGCTACGAGAACACTGAAGCTTTCTTT.

This chain uses TRBV7-2 with TRBJ2-1; the match to TRBD2 covers 13 bases. The CDR3 runs 15 residues. CDR1 and CDR2 from the germline V gene are SGHTA and FQGNSA. With V trimmed by 6 bases and J by 6 bases, 5 bases remained unmatched. The CDR3 spells CASSFGTSGVNEQFF. CDR3 in DNA: TGTGCCAGCAGTTTCGGGACTAGCGGGGTCAATGAGCAGTTCTTC.

The chain links TRBV7-2 to TRBJ2-7; TRBD2 matches 9 bases. The V gene's germline CDR1 is SGHTA and CDR2 FQGNSA. V shed 1 base, J shed 3 bases, and the junction held 4 bases outside the gene matches. The CDR3 is 15 amino acids. CDR3 in amino acids: CASSLVDSGGYEQYF. The CDR3, as DNA: TGTGCCAGCAGCTTAGTTGATAGCGGGGGCTACGAGCAGTACTTC. Full variable domain (missing parts from reference TRBV7-2 and TRBJ2-7): GAGVSQSPSNKVTEKGKDVELRCDPISGHTALYWYRQSLGQGLEFLIYFQGNSAPDKSGLPSDRFSAERTGGSVSTLTIQRTQQEDSAVYLCASSLVDSGGYEQYFGPGTRLTVT.

This chain links TRBV18 with TRBJ1-4; 7 nucleotides match TRBD1. This CDR3 comprises 16 residues. The V and J ends lost 2 bases and 2 bases, in that order; junction bases with no gene match: 5. Germline V gives CDR1 KGHSH, CDR2 LQKENI. CDR3 DNA sequence: TGTGCCAGCTCACCAGGCAGGGGGGCCACTAATGAAAAACTGTTTTTT. Translation: CASSPGRGATNEKLFF.

The chain has TRBV6-5 and TRBJ1-6; a possible D gene is TRBD1 (5 bases). Trimming pared 0 bases from V and 10 bases from J, leaving 10 bases between. The CDR3 length is 14 residues. Germline CDR1 reads MNHEY; CDR2 reads SVGAGI. This CDR3 is CASSYSARGSPLHF. CDR3 nucleotide sequence: TGTGCCAGCAGTTACTCGGCCCGGGGGTCACCCCTCCACTTT.